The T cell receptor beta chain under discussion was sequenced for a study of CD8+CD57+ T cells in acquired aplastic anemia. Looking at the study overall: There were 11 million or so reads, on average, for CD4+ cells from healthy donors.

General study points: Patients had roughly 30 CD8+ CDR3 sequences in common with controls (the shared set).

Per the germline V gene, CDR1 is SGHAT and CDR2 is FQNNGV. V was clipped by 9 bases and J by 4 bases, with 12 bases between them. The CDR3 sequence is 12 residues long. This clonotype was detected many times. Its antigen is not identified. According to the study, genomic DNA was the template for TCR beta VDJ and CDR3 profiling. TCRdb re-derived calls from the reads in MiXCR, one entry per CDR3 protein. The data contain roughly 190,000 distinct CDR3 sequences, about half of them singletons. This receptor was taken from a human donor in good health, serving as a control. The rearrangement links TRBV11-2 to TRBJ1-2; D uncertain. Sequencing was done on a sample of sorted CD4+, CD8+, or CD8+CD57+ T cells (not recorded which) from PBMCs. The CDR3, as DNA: TGTGCCAGTTCCCAGGTGGGCTATGGCTACACCTTC. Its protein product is CASSQVGYGYTF.